What follows are 31 T cell receptor beta chains derived from one specimen sequenced in a study of lymphopenia after photon versus proton radiotherapy. The repertoire was sequenced with immunoSEQ multiplex PCR; TCRdb's copy has only in-frame clones and lacks some. This table has 6,000 to 8,500 clones, roughly 86% appearing once. The sequencing used peripheral blood, collected from a patient treated with photon-based radiotherapy. These receptors were taken from a man aged 55 to 70 with cholangiocarcinoma.

The rearrangement uses TRBV5-4 and TRBJ2-6, with 7 positions matching TRBD1. The CDR3 length is 15 residues. The germline gives CDR1 SGHNT, CDR2 YYREEE (reference sequence). J was trimmed by 1 base and V by 4 bases; bases with no gene match: 2. The CDR3 protein is CASSKTGSGANVLTF. DNA of the CDR3: TGTGCCAGCAGCAAGACAGGGTCTGGGGCCAACGTCCTGACTTTC.

By proportion, this clone is large (0.1 to 1%). The V and J genes are TRBV9 and TRBJ2-5, with TRBD2 matching over 10 bases. CDR1 and CDR2 (germline): SGDLS, YYNGEE. This CDR3 is built from 15 residues. Germline trimming cut 1 base from V and 4 bases from J; bases unmatched to any gene: 4. The CDR3 DNA reads TGTGCCAGCAGCGTAAGCGGGGGGGCATTAGAGACCCAGTACTTC. Residues: CASSVSGGALETQYF.

The chain employs TRBV6-5 and TRBJ2-6; maybe TRBD2 (5 bases). Germline CDR1 MNHEY, CDR2 SVGAGI. The V end was cut by 1 base, the J end by 3 bases, with 7 bases between. There are 15 residues in the CDR3. In nucleotides, the CDR3 is TGTGCCAGCAGTTACTTTGGAGGTGGGGCCAACGTCCTGACTTTC. Its protein product is CASSYFGGGANVLTF.

The chain is built from TRBV4-2 and TRBJ2-1; D remains ambiguous. CDR3 length: 15 amino acids. V lost 0 bases and J lost 0, with 6 bases in between. The germline gives CDR1 LGHNA, CDR2 YNFKEQ. The CDR3: CASSQDPGSYNEQFF. The CDR3 DNA reads TGTGCCAGCAGCCAAGATCCGGGCTCCTACAATGAGCAGTTCTTC.

This rearrangement joins TRBV7-9 to TRBJ1-5; D gene uncertain. Germline CDR1 and CDR2: SEHNR and FQNEAQ (reference sequence). CDR3 size: 12 residues. Between the trimmed V and J ends, which lost 5 bases and 3 bases, there was a span of 5 bases. The CDR3 protein is CASSIDNQPQHF. DNA for the CDR3: TGTGCCAGCAGCATAGACAATCAGCCCCAGCATTTT.

The chain carries TRBV2 and TRBJ2-7; D is perhaps TRBD1 or TRBD2 (5 bases each). Germline CDR1 reads SNHLY; CDR2 reads FYNNEI. This CDR3 is built from 13 residues. The V end was cut by 4 bases, the J end by 3 bases, with 10 bases between. The DNA for the CDR3 is TGTGCCAGCAGTGGGGGCCGGGGCTACGAGCAGTACTTC. Translation: CASSGGRGYEQYF.

The V and J genes are TRBV2 and TRBJ2-5, with D hard to call. This CDR3 has 13 residues. CDR1 is SNHLY, CDR2 FYNNEI, per germline. V lost 6 bases and J lost 5, with 13 bases in between. This CDR3 is CASSSQYGETQYF. The DNA of the CDR3 is TGTGCCAGCAGCAGTCAATATGGGGAGACCCAGTACTTC.

This chain uses TRBV28 with TRBJ2-5, with 10 bases aligning to TRBD2. This CDR3 is built from 16 residues. Trimming cost V 7 bases and J 1 base; bases outside gene matches: 9. CDR1 MDHEN and CDR2 SYDVKM come from the germline V gene. The CDR3 spells CASTPGLAGVQETQYF. Here the CDR3 DNA reads TGTGCCAGCACCCCCGGGCTAGCGGGGGTCCAAGAGACCCAGTACTTC.

Here the CDR3 reads CASSEAGMWGNEKLFF. CDR3 sequence (DNA): TGTGCCAGCAGTGAGGCAGGAATGTGGGGGAATGAAAAACTGTTTTTT. V and J are TRBV25-1 and TRBJ1-4, with D perhaps TRBD1 (5 bases). The CDR3 is made up of 16 amino acids. Germline CDR1 and CDR2: MGHDK and SYGVNS. Deletions cut 3 bases from V and 5 bases from J, with 16 bases between.

The chain couples TRBV11-1 to TRBJ2-7, with D possibly being TRBD1 or TRBD2 (5 bases each). The CDR3 covers 19 residues. Trimming left V 5 bases short and J 3 bases short, with 29 bases between. Germline values: CDR1 SGHAT, CDR2 FQDESV (reference sequence). The CDR3 bases are TGTGCCAGCAGCCTCTCCCGGTGGGCCGCTTCTGGGGGTTACTACGAGCAGTACTTC. Its protein product is CASSLSRWAASGGYYEQYF. Complete variable domain (other parts from reference TRBV11-1 and TRBJ2-7): EAEVAQSPRYKITEKSQAVAFWCDPISGHATLYWYRQILGQGPELLVQFQDESVVDDSQLPKDRFSAERLKGVDSTLKIQPAELGDSAMYLCASSLSRWAASGGYYEQYFGPGTRLTVT.

The CDR3 DNA reads TGCGCCAGCAGCTTGCAGGGGCTGGACGAGCAGTACTTC. It encodes CASSLQGLDEQYF. The chain carries TRBV5-1 and TRBJ2-7; perhaps TRBD1 as D (6 bases). The CDR3 has 13 amino acids. Per germline, CDR1 SGHRS and CDR2 YFSETQ. V was pared by 1 base and J by 5 bases, with 10 bases between.

This clone was seen just once. The chain links TRBV28 to TRBJ2-5; 7 bases are a match to TRBD2. V lost 7 bases and J lost 4; bases outside the gene matches: 6. This CDR3 is built from 13 residues. The germline V gene has CDR1 MDHEN and CDR2 SYDVKM. The CDR3, as DNA: TGTGCCAGCACCTTTGGGGGGGGAGAGACCCAGTACTTC. It is translated as CASTFGGGETQYF. The entire variable domain, with the rest obtained from reference TRBV28 and TRBJ2-5, is as follows: DVKVTQSSRYLVKRTGEKVFLECVQDMDHENMFWYRQDPGLGLRLIYFSYDVKMKEKGDIPEGYSVSREKKERFSLILESASTNQTSMYLCASTFGGGETQYFGPGTRLLVL.

The chain combines TRBV5-1 with TRBJ2-2; D gene ambiguous. The germline V gene has CDR1 SGHRS and CDR2 YFSETQ. Trimming removed 7 bases from V and 0 bases from J, with 7 bases in between. The CDR3 runs to 13 residues. CDR3 amino acids: CASSQPNTGELFF. CDR3 sequence (DNA): TGCGCCAGCTCGCAACCGAACACCGGGGAGCTGTTTTTT.

The V call is TRBV7-2, the J call TRBJ2-7, with 9 bases fitting TRBD1. CDR3 length: 13 amino acids. Germline V CDR1 and CDR2: SGHTA, FQGNSA. The trim removed 4 bases at V and 5 bases at J, leaving 3 bases unmatched. The CDR3 DNA reads TGTGCCAGCAGCTGGGACAGGGCCAACGAGCAGTACTTC. Translated, it gives CASSWDRANEQYF.

V gene TRBV5-6 combines with J gene TRBJ2-7; 12 nucleotides match TRBD2. The CDR3 extends over 17 amino acids. The V gene end was trimmed by 4 bases and the J gene end by 3 bases; junction bases not matched to a gene: 11. Per the germline V gene, CDR1 is SGHDT and CDR2 is YYEEEE. This chain's CDR3 is CASSPLVLAGGFYEQYF. The CDR3, as DNA: TGTGCCAGCAGCCCATTGGTTCTAGCGGGAGGGTTCTACGAGCAGTACTTC.

This clone occurred once. The V gene is TRBV29-1, the J gene TRBJ2-1; TRBD2 matches 7 bases. The CDR3 spans 14 residues. Trimming took 7 bases from V and 5 from J; bases not matched to a gene: 11. Germline loops: CDR1 SQVTM, CDR2 ANQGSEA. The CDR3 reads CSARGGGVDNEQFF. CDR3 sequence (DNA): TGCAGCGCCCGTGGTGGGGGGGTCGACAATGAGCAGTTCTTC.

This sequence joins TRBV5-4 and TRBJ2-5; either TRBD1 or TRBD2 may supply D (5 bases each). This CDR3 comprises 14 residues. The germline V gene encodes CDR1 SGHNT and CDR2 YYREEE (reference sequence). V was clipped by 2 bases and J by 1 base, with 9 bases between them. The CDR3 nucleotides read TGTGCCAGCAGCTTACGAGGGACCCAAGAGACCCAGTACTTC. This codes for CASSLRGTQETQYF. Full variable domain (outside the CDR3, taken from reference TRBV5-4 and TRBJ2-5): ETGVTQSPTHLIKTRGQQVTLRCSSQSGHNTVSWYQQALGQGPQFIFQYYREEENGRGNFPPRFSGLQFPNYSSELNVNALELDDSALYLCASSLRGTQETQYFGPGTRLLVL.

V gene TRBV18 combines with J gene TRBJ1-4; TRBD1 agrees at 8 bases. Germline V gene lookup returns CDR1 KGHSH and CDR2 LQKENI. V lost 2 bases and J lost 8; bases outside the gene matches: 10. The CDR3 sequence is 16 residues long. The CDR3 spells CASSPTFDRGSEKLFF. In DNA, the CDR3 is TGTGCCAGCTCACCAACTTTCGACAGGGGTTCCGAAAAACTGTTTTTT.

V usage is TRBV19 and J usage is TRBJ2-5; 13 positions agree with TRBD2. The CDR3 totals 15 residues. Germline values: CDR1 LNHDA, CDR2 SQIVND (reference sequence). V lost 7 bases to trimming and J lost 2 bases; unmatched junction nucleotides: 4. Here the CDR3 DNA reads TGTGCCAGTAATGCGGGACTAGCGGGGCAAGAGACCCAGTACTTC. Encoded protein: CASNAGLAGQETQYF.

The rearrangement links TRBV4-1 to TRBJ1-4, with TRBD1 matching over 8 bases. In germline, CDR1 is MGHRA, CDR2 YSYEKL. Trimming took 1 base from V and 8 from J; bases not matched to a gene: 6. The CDR3 runs to 15 residues. CDR3 in DNA: TGCGCCAGCAGCCAAGGACAGGGGCGGGGGGAAAAACTGTTTTTT. This sequence encodes CASSQGQGRGEKLFF.

The chain is built from TRBV5-1 and TRBJ2-1; D may be TRBD1 or TRBD2 (7 bases each). The CDR3 spans 14 residues. V was cut by 0 bases and J by 9 bases, with 13 bases left in between. Germline CDR1 and CDR2: SGHRS and YFSETQ. CDR3 in amino acids: CASSLVQGEGEQFF. CDR3 DNA sequence: TGCGCCAGCAGCTTGGTGCAGGGGGAGGGTGAGCAGTTCTTC.

V is TRBV7-8 and J is TRBJ1-4; D not resolved. The V and J ends lost 5 bases and 0 bases respectively, with 13 bases between them. CDR1 and CDR2 from the germline V gene are SGHVS and FQNEAQ. CDR3 length equals 16 residues. The DNA of the CDR3 is TGTGCCAGCAGCCGGAGGGCCCGTGCAACTAATGAAAAACTGTTTTTT. Its translation is CASSRRARATNEKLFF. Drawing the rest from reference TRBV7-8 and TRBJ1-4, the complete variable domain is GAGVSQSPRYKVAKRGQDVALRCDPISGHVSLFWYQQALGQGPEFLTYFQNEAQLDKSGLPSDRFFAERPEGSVSTLKIQRTQQEDSAVYLCASSRRARATNEKLFFGSGTQLSVL.

This chain links TRBV9 with TRBJ2-2; 7 bases agree with TRBD1. CDR3 length: 18 residues. J lost 2 bases, V lost 4 bases, and 14 bases had no gene match. Germline lookup yields CDR1 SGDLS and CDR2 YYNGEE. The CDR3 nucleotides read TGTGCCAGCAGCTTCCGAACAGAGGGACAGATAAACACCGGGGAGCTGTTTTTT. Protein sequence: CASSFRTEGQINTGELFF. Together with reference TRBV9 and TRBJ2-2, the CDR3 gives the full variable domain: DSGVTQTPKHLITATGQRVTLRCSPRSGDLSVYWYQQSLDQGLQFLIQYYNGEERAKGNILERFSAQQFPDLHSELNLSSLELGDSALYFCASSFRTEGQINTGELFFGEGSRLTVL.

The chain has TRBV18 and TRBJ1-5; D unresolved. Germline V gives CDR1 KGHSH, CDR2 LQKENI. This CDR3 has 13 residues. With 5 bases removed from V and 7 bases from J, the gap between germline ends came to 12 bases. DNA of the CDR3: TGTGCCAGCTCAGCCCGAGAGGGACAGCCCCAGCATTTT. Amino acids: CASSAREGQPQHF. The whole variable domain, remainder taken from reference TRBV18 and TRBJ1-5, is NAGVMQNPRHLVRRRGQEARLRCSPMKGHSHVYWYRQLPEEGLKFMVYLQKENIIDESGMPKERFSAEFPKEGPSILRIQQVVRGDSAAYFCASSAREGQPQHFGDGTRLSIL.

This clone was picked up a small number of times. The chain carries TRBV11-3 and TRBJ2-3; TRBD2 matches 11 bases. The CDR3 contains 19 residues. Germline CDR1 and CDR2: SGHNT and YENEEA. The J segment lost 5 bases and the V segment lost 0 bases, leaving 13 bases of the junction unmatched. The CDR3 DNA reads as TGTGCCAGCAGCTTAGATCGGCTAGCGGGGGGCCAGGTACAAGATACGCAGTATTTT. Encoded protein: CASSLDRLAGGQVQDTQYF. Filled out from reference TRBV11-3 and TRBJ2-3, the complete variable domain reads EAGVVQSPRYKIIEKKQPVAFWCNPISGHNTLYWYLQNLGQGPELLIRYENEEAVDDSQLPKDRFSAERLKGVDSTLKIQPAELGDSAVYLCASSLDRLAGGQVQDTQYFGPGTRLTVL.

The V call is TRBV28, the J call TRBJ2-5, with D possibly called TRBD1 or TRBD2 (5 bases each). Germline values: CDR1 MDHEN, CDR2 SYDVKM. The CDR3 loop spans 17 amino acids. V lost 3 bases and J 2 bases, leaving 19 bases between the germline ends. The CDR3: CASSFSQYGTVQETQYF. The CDR3 DNA reads TGTGCCAGCAGTTTTTCCCAATACGGGACGGTACAAGAGACCCAGTACTTC.

V usage is TRBV9 and J usage is TRBJ2-1, with D perhaps TRBD1 (6 bases). Germline V gene data show CDR1 as SGDLS and CDR2 as YYNGEE. Trimming left V 4 bases short and J 5 bases short, with 16 bases between. The CDR3 consists of 15 residues. The CDR3 region is CASSPLMGADNEQFF. CDR3 DNA sequence: TGTGCCAGCAGCCCACTAATGGGGGCTGACAATGAGCAGTTCTTC.

This chain uses TRBV11-2 with TRBJ2-7; the D gene is possibly TRBD1 (5 bases). V was shortened by 4 bases and J by 1 base, with 14 bases between the two germline ends. Germline loops: CDR1 SGHAT, CDR2 FQNNGV. CDR3 size: 15 residues. Here the CDR3 DNA reads TGTGCCAGCAGCTCCGACAGAACCTTTTCCTACGAGCAGTACTTC. Its translation: CASSSDRTFSYEQYF.

This clone was seen just once. The rearrangement joins TRBV29-1 to TRBJ2-1; no clear D. Per germline, CDR1 SQVTM and CDR2 ANQGSEA. The CDR3 has 14 amino acids. V gave up 3 bases and J gave up 2 bases, with 11 bases separating them. The CDR3 here is CSVEARRTYNEQFF. The DNA of the CDR3 is TGCAGCGTTGAGGCTCGTAGAACCTACAATGAGCAGTTCTTC.

V and J are TRBV7-2 and TRBJ2-3; 9 nucleotides line up with TRBD1. Germline CDR1 is SGHTA and CDR2 is FQGNSA. CDR3 length: 17 amino acids. The ends lost 2 bases at V and 6 bases at J; junction bases unmatched: 12. The CDR3 region is CASSLFQRTGATDTQYF. The CDR3 nucleotides read TGTGCCAGCAGCTTATTCCAAAGGACAGGGGCCACGGATACGCAGTATTTT.

This rearrangement joins TRBV28 to TRBJ2-7; a possible D gene is TRBD2 (7 bases). CDR3 size: 14 residues. CDR1 is MDHEN, CDR2 SYDVKM, per germline. Trimming removed 8 bases at V and 5 bases at J, with 19 bases between. The CDR3 reads CASSLPGGLNEQYF. DNA for the CDR3: TGTGCCAGCTCCCTGCCCGGGGGGCTCAACGAGCAGTACTTC.